The rows below give T cell receptor beta chains drawn from one sample of a study of cytomegalovirus exposure and HLA in healthy donors. Sequencing used immunoSEQ multiplex PCR; TCRdb keeps in-frame clones, though not all of them. The table records about 140,000 clones, 70% to 80% of them present only once. Sequences were obtained from PBMCs. Source of these receptors: a female donor in good health and CMV-seronegative. Both conserved end residues are part of each CDR3. The D gene is left open where the match is weak. The size entry is marked missing in some rows and otherwise reads once, few, many or a size class.

clone size: NA; J gene: TRBJ2-1; D gene: NA; V gene: TRBV19; CDR3 protein: CASSRLDEQFF; CDR3 DNA: TGTGCCAGTAGTCGACTAGATGAGCAGTTCTTC
clone size: NA; J gene: TRBJ2-1; D gene: TRBD2; V gene: TRBV4-3; CDR3 protein: CASSQEGLAGANEQFF; CDR3 DNA: TGCGCCAGCAGCCAAGAAGGACTAGCGGGAGCCAATGAGCAGTTCTTC
clone size: NA; J gene: TRBJ2-7; D gene: NA; V gene: TRBV27; CDR3 protein: CASSLGSRYEQYF; CDR3 DNA: TGTGCCAGCAGTTTAGGGTCGCGGTACGAGCAGTACTTC
clone size: NA; J gene: TRBJ2-1; D gene: TRBD2; V gene: TRBV6-5; CDR3 protein: CASSYFAGGSYNEQFF; CDR3 DNA: TGTGCCAGCAGTTACTTTGCGGGGGGGTCCTACAATGAGCAGTTCTTC
clone size: NA; J gene: TRBJ1-5; D gene: NA; V gene: TRBV6-5; CDR3 protein: CASGPIARQPQHF; CDR3 DNA: TGTGCCAGCGGGCCCATTGCTCGACAGCCCCAGCATTTT
clone size: NA; J gene: TRBJ1-6; D gene: NA; V gene: TRBV28; CDR3 protein: CASSSSDSPLHF; CDR3 DNA: TGTGCCAGCAGTTCTAGCGATTCACCCCTCCACTTT
clone size: few; J gene: TRBJ2-5; D gene: TRBD2; V gene: TRBV29-1; CDR3 protein: CSVGGGGGRETQYF; CDR3 DNA: TGCAGCGTTGGGGGCGGCGGGGGAAGAGAGACCCAGTACTTC
clone size: NA; J gene: TRBJ2-6; D gene: TRBD1; V gene: TRBV18; CDR3 protein: CASSTGVGANVLTF; CDR3 DNA: TGTGCCAGCTCCACAGGGGTTGGGGCCAACGTCCTGACTTTC
clone size: NA; J gene: TRBJ1-5; D gene: TRBD1; V gene: TRBV28; CDR3 protein: CASSLGQGANQPQHF; CDR3 DNA: TGTGCCAGCAGTTTAGGGCAGGGGGCCAATCAGCCCCAGCATTTT
clone size: NA; J gene: TRBJ2-5; D gene: NA; V gene: TRBV30; CDR3 protein: CAWSTTGQETQYF; CDR3 DNA: TGTGCCTGGAGTACGACAGGCCAAGAGACCCAGTACTTC
clone size: NA; J gene: TRBJ2-3; D gene: NA; V gene: TRBV5-1; CDR3 protein: CASSVRGSRDTQYF; CDR3 DNA: TGCGCCAGCAGCGTTCGGGGATCCAGAGATACGCAGTATTTT
clone size: NA; J gene: TRBJ2-7; D gene: TRBD1; V gene: TRBV6-5; CDR3 protein: CASSYSIQDRGYEQYF; CDR3 DNA: TGTGCCAGCAGTTACTCGATACAGGACAGGGGCTACGAGCAGTACTTC
clone size: NA; J gene: TRBJ1-2; D gene: TRBD1; V gene: TRBV28; CDR3 protein: CASRATGKGYTF; CDR3 DNA: TGTGCCAGCAGGGCGACAGGGAAGGGCTACACCTTC
clone size: once; J gene: TRBJ2-2; D gene: TRBD1; V gene: TRBV11-2; CDR3 protein: CASSVGQGASGELFF; CDR3 DNA: TGTGCCAGCAGCGTTGGACAGGGGGCTTCCGGGGAGCTGTTTTTT
clone size: NA; J gene: TRBJ2-7; D gene: TRBD2; V gene: TRBV5-1; CDR3 protein: CASSLVVAGGPSREQYF; CDR3 DNA: TGCGCCAGCAGCTTGGTGGTAGCGGGAGGGCCCTCTCGTGAGCAGTACTTC
clone size: NA; J gene: TRBJ2-5; D gene: TRBD1; V gene: TRBV10-3; CDR3 protein: CAISGGSQETQYF; CDR3 DNA: TGTGCCATCTCAGGGGGTAGCCAGGAGACCCAGTACTTC
clone size: NA; J gene: TRBJ2-2; D gene: TRBD2; V gene: TRBV2; CDR3 protein: CASSGTRRTGELFF; CDR3 DNA: TGTGCCAGCAGTGGGACTAGACGGACCGGGGAGCTGTTTTTT
clone size: few; J gene: TRBJ2-2; D gene: NA; V gene: TRBV7-2; CDR3 protein: CASSLALGGMGTGELFF; CDR3 DNA: TGTGCCAGCAGCTTAGCGTTAGGGGGAATGGGCACCGGGGAGCTGTTTTTT
clone size: few; J gene: TRBJ1-4; D gene: TRBD1; V gene: TRBV7-3; CDR3 protein: CASSFGTGVGESEKLFF; CDR3 DNA: TGTGCCAGCAGCTTTGGGACAGGGGTAGGGGAGAGTGAAAAACTGTTTTTT
clone size: few; J gene: TRBJ1-6; D gene: TRBD1; V gene: TRBV5-1; CDR3 protein: CASSLARTGENSPLHF; CDR3 DNA: TGCGCCAGCAGCTTGGCAAGGACAGGAGAGAATTCACCCCTCCACTTT
clone size: NA; J gene: TRBJ2-7; D gene: NA; V gene: TRBV10-3; CDR3 protein: CAISEERVLYEQYF; CDR3 DNA: TGTGCCATCAGTGAAGAGCGAGTCCTCTACGAGCAGTACTTC
clone size: NA; J gene: TRBJ2-7; D gene: TRBD2; V gene: TRBV28; CDR3 protein: CASSLAGVVSYEQYF; CDR3 DNA: TGTGCCAGCTCCCTAGCGGGAGTGGTATCCTACGAGCAGTACTTC
clone size: NA; J gene: TRBJ2-7; D gene: TRBD2; V gene: TRBV7-2; CDR3 protein: CASSLGTTSGRGYEQYF; CDR3 DNA: TGTGCCAGCAGCTTAGGGACCACTAGCGGGAGGGGCTACGAGCAGTACTTC
clone size: NA; J gene: TRBJ1-2; D gene: NA; V gene: TRBV7-9; CDR3 protein: CASSLWTETTSNYGYTF; CDR3 DNA: TGTGCCAGCAGCTTATGGACAGAGACAACTTCTAACTATGGCTACACCTTC
clone size: NA; J gene: TRBJ2-1; D gene: TRBD2; V gene: TRBV7-6; CDR3 protein: CASSPIAGRYNEQFF; CDR3 DNA: TGTGCCAGCAGCCCAATAGCGGGGAGATACAATGAGCAGTTCTTC
clone size: many; J gene: TRBJ1-1; D gene: NA; V gene: TRBV11-2; CDR3 protein: CASSTSKNVFF; CDR3 DNA: TGTGCCAGCAGTACATCCAAAAACGTTTTCTTT
clone size: NA; J gene: TRBJ2-7; D gene: TRBD1; V gene: TRBV30; CDR3 protein: CAWNLPGGLLEQYF; CDR3 DNA: TGTGCCTGGAACCTCCCAGGGGGCCTTCTCGAGCAGTACTTC
clone size: NA; J gene: TRBJ2-3; D gene: NA; V gene: TRBV28; CDR3 protein: CASSPGDTQYF; CDR3 DNA: TGTGCCAGCAGTCCAGGAGATACGCAGTATTTT
clone size: NA; J gene: TRBJ2-3; D gene: TRBD2; V gene: TRBV29-1; CDR3 protein: CSVVSGGVDTQYF; CDR3 DNA: TGCAGCGTCGTTAGCGGGGGGGTGGATACGCAGTATTTT
clone size: NA; J gene: TRBJ2-2; D gene: TRBD1; V gene: TRBV15; CDR3 protein: CATSQTGAGELFF; CDR3 DNA: TGTGCCACCAGCCAGACAGGGGCCGGGGAGCTGTTTTTT